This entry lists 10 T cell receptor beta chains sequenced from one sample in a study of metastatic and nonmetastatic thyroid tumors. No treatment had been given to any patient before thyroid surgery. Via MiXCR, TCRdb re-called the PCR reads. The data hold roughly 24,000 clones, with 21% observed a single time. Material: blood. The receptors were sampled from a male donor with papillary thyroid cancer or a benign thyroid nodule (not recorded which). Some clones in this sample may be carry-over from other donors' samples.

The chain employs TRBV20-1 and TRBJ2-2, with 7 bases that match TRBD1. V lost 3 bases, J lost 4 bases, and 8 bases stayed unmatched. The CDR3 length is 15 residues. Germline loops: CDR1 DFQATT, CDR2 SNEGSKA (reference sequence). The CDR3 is CSARETGRPTGELFF. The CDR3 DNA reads TGCAGTGCTAGGGAGACAGGGAGACCCACCGGGGAGCTGTTTTTT.

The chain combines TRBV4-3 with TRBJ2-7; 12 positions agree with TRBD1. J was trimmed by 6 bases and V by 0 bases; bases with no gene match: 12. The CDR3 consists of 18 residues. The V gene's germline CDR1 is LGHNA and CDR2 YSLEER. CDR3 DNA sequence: TGCGCCAGCAGCCAAGATTTGGGCGGGACAGGGGGCGCGGGCGAGCAGTACTTC. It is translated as CASSQDLGGTGGAGEQYF.

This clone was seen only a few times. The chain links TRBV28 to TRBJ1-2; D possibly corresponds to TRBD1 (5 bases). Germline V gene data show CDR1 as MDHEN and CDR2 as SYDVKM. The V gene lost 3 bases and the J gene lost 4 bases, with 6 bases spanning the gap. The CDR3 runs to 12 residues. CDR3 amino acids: CASSFRAYGYTF. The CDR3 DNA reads TGTGCCAGCAGTTTCAGGGCCTATGGCTACACCTTC.

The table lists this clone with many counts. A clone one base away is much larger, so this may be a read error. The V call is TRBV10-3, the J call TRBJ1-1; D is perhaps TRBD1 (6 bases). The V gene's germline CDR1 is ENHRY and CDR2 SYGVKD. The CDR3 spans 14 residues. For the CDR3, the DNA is TGTGCCATCAGTCCGACAGGCATGGGCACTGAAGTTTTCTTT. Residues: CAISPTGMGTEVFF.

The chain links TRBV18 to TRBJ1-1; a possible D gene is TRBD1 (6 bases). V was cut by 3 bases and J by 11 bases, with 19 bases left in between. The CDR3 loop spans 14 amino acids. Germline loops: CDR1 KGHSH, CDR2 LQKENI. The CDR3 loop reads CASSPGQRGIVAFF. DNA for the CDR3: TGTGCCAGCTCACCCGGACAGAGGGGTATCGTCGCTTTCTTT. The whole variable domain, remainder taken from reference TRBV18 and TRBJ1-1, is NAGVMQNPRHLVRRRGQEARLRCSPMKGHSHVYWYRQLPEEGLKFMVYLQKENIIDESGMPKERFSAEFPKEGPSILRIQQVVRGDSAAYFCASSPGQRGIVAFFGQGTRLTVV.

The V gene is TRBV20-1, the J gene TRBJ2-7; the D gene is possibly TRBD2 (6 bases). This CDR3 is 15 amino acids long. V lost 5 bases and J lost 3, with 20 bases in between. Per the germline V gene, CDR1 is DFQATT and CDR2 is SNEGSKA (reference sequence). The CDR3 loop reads CSADLSASVVYEQYF. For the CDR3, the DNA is TGCAGTGCTGACCTCTCGGCTAGCGTGGTCTACGAGCAGTACTTC.

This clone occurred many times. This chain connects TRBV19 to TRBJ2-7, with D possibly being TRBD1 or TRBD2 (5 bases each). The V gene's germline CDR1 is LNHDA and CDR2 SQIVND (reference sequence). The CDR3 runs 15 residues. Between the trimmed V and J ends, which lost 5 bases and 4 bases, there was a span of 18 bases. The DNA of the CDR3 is TGTGCCAGTAGTTCGCTATTGACCGGGGCGTACGAGCAGTACTTC. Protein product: CASSSLLTGAYEQYF.

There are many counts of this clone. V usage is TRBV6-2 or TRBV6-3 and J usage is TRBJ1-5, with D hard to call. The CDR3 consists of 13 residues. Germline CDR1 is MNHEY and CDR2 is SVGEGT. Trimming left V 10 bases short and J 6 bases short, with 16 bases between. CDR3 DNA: TGTGCCATCGGAGCGGAACTCAGTCAGCCCCAGCATTTT. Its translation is CAIGAELSQPQHF.

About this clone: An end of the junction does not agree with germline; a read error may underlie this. CDR3 protein: CASSLGGGTGVTGDLFF. As DNA, the CDR3 is TGTGCCAGCAGCTTGGGGGGGGGCACAGGGGTCACCGGGGATCTGTTTTTT. This rearrangement joins TRBV5-4 to TRBJ2-2, with D perhaps TRBD1 or TRBD2 (7 bases each). The CDR3 spans 17 residues. CDR1 and CDR2 (germline): SGHNT, YYREEE (reference sequence).

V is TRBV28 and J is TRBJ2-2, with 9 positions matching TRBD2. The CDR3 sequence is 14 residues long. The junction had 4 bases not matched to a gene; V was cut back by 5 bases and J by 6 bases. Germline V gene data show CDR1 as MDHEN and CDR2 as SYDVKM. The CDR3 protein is CASSRTSAAGELFF. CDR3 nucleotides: TGTGCCAGCAGTCGGACTAGCGCTGCCGGGGAGCTGTTTTTT.